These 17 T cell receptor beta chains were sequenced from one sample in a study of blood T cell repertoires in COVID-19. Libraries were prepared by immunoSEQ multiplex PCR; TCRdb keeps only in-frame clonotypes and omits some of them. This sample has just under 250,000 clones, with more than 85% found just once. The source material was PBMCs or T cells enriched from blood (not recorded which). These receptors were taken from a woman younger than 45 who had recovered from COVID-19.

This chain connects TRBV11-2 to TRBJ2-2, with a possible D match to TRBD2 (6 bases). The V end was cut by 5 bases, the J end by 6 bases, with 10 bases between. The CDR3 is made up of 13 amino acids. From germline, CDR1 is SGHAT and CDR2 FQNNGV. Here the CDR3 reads CASSQRLAGELFF. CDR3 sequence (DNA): TGTGCCAGCAGCCAAAGACTAGCCGGGGAGCTGTTTTTT.

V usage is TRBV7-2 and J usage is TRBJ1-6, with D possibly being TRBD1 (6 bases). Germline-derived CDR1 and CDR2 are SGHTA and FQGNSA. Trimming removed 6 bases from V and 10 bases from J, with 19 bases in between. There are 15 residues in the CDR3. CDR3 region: CASRIQGTRTSPLHF. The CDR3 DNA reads TGTGCCAGCAGAATTCAGGGGACAAGGACCTCACCCCTCCACTTT. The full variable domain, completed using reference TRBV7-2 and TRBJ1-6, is GAGVSQSPSNKVTEKGKDVELRCDPISGHTALYWYRQSLGQGLEFLIYFQGNSAPDKSGLPSDRFSAERTGGSVSTLTIQRTQQEDSAVYLCASRIQGTRTSPLHFGNGTRLTVT.

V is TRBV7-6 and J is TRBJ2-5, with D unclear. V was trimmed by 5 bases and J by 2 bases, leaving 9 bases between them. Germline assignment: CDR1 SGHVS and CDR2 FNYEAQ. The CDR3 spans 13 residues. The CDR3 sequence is CASSPRTQETQYF. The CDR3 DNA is TGTGCCAGCAGCCCCCGAACTCAAGAGACCCAGTACTTC.

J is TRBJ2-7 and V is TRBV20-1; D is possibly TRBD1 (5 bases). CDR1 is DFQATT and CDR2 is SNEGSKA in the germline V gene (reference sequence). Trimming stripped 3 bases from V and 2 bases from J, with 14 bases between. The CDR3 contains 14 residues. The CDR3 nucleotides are TGCAGTGCTAGTACCCAGGGTGGGGCCTACGAGCAGTACTTC. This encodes CSASTQGGAYEQYF.

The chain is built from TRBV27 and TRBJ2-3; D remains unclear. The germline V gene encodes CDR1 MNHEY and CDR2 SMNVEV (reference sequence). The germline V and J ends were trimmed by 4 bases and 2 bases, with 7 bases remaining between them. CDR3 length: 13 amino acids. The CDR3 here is CASSSLFTDTQYF. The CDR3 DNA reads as TGTGCCAGCAGTTCTCTTTTCACAGATACGCAGTATTTT.

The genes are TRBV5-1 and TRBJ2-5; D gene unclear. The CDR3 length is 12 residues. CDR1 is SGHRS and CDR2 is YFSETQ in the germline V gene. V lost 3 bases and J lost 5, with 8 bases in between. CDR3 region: CASSSRMETQYF. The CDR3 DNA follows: TGCGCCAGCAGCTCTAGGATGGAGACCCAGTACTTC.

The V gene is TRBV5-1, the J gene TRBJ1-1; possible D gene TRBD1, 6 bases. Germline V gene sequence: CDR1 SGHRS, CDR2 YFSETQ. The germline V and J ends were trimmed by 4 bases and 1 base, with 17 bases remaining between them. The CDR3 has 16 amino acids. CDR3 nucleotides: TGCGCCAGCAGCCCCGGGACAAGTAAAGGGAACACTGAAGCTTTCTTT. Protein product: CASSPGTSKGNTEAFF.

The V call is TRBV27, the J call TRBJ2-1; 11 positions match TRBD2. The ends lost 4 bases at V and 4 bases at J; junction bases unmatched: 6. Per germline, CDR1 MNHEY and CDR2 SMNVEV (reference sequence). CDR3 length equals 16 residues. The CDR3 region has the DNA TGTGCCAGCAGTTCGGGGACTAGCGGCAATTACAATGAGCAGTTCTTC. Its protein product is CASSSGTSGNYNEQFF.

CDR3 residues: CASSPTRTVTGELFF. CDR3 nucleotide sequence: TGTGCCAGCAGCCCCACCCGGACAGTCACCGGGGAGCTGTTTTTT. The chain joins TRBV11-2 to TRBJ2-2, with D tentatively TRBD1 (6 bases). CDR1 and CDR2 (germline): SGHAT, FQNNGV. V lost 5 bases to trimming and J lost 4 bases, with 14 bases between them. The CDR3 extends over 15 amino acids.

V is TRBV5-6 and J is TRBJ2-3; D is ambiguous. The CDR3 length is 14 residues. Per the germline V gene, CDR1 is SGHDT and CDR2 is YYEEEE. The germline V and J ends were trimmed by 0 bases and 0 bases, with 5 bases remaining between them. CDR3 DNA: TGTGCCAGCAGCTTGGTAGCTAGCACAGATACGCAGTATTTT. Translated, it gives CASSLVASTDTQYF.

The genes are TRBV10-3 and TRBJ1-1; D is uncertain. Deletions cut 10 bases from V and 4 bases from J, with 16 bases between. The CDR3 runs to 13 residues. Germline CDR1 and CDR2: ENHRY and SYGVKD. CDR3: CASLLQEGTEAFF. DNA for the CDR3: TGTGCCAGCTTGCTTCAGGAGGGCACTGAAGCTTTCTTT.

As DNA, the CDR3 is TGCAGCGTTGGGGGGATCCGGGACAGGGTCCGGGGCTACCGTCAAGAGACCCAGTACTTC. Translated, it gives CSVGGIRDRVRGYRQETQYF. This chain links TRBV29-1 with TRBJ2-5; the match to TRBD1 covers 9 bases. V shed 4 bases, J shed 2 bases, and the junction held 23 bases outside the gene matches. The CDR3 has 20 residues. Germline V lookup: CDR1 SQVTM, CDR2 ANQGSEA.

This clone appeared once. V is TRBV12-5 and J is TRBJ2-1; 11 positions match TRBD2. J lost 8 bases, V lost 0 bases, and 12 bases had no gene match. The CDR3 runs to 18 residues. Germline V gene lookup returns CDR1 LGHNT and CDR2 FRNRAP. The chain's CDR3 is CASGLVLGTSGEVYEQFF. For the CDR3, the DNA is TGTGCTAGTGGTTTGGTTTTGGGGACTAGCGGTGAGGTGTATGAGCAGTTCTTC.

The CDR3 sequence: CSASPGGGGYNEQFF. In nucleotides, the CDR3 is TGCAGTGCTAGTCCAGGGGGTGGAGGGTACAATGAGCAGTTCTTC. The chain employs TRBV20-1 and TRBJ2-1; a weak D match, TRBD1 (7 bases). Germline assignment: CDR1 DFQATT and CDR2 SNEGSKA (reference sequence). The CDR3 is 15 residues long. V lost 3 bases, J lost 4 bases, and 16 bases lay in between.

CDR3 DNA: TGTGCCAGCAGCTTCGGTCTGTCTGGAAACACCATATATTTT. Protein product: CASSFGLSGNTIYF. This chain joins TRBV11-2 and TRBJ1-3; D call uncertain. Germline CDR1 SGHAT, CDR2 FQNNGV. The CDR3 is 14 amino acids. Trimming shortened V by 3 bases and J by 1 base, and 7 bases separated the two germline ends. Full variable domain (remainder filled in from reference TRBV11-2 and TRBJ1-3): EAGVAQSPRYKIIEKRQSVAFWCNPISGHATLYWYQQILGQGPKLLIQFQNNGVVDDSQLPKDRFSAERLKGVDSTLKIQPAKLEDSAVYLCASSFGLSGNTIYFGEGSWLTVV.

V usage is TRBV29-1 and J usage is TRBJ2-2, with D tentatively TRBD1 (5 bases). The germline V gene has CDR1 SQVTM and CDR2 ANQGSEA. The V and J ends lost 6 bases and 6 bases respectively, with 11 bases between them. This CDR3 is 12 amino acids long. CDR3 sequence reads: CSVLRQSGELFF. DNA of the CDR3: TGCAGCGTCCTACGACAGTCCGGGGAGCTGTTTTTT.

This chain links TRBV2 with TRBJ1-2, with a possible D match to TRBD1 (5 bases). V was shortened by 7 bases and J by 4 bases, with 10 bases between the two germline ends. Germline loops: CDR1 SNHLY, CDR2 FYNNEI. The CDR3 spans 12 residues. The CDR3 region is CASIGGFYGYTF. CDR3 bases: TGTGCCAGCATTGGGGGGTTCTATGGCTACACCTTC.